This passage covers 9 T cell receptor beta chains from one sample sequenced in a study of shared clonotypes between healthy human individuals. Sequenced by immunoSEQ multiplex PCR; TCRdb stores in-frame clones only, minus some. The repertoire holds more than 550,000 clones, with roughly 94% as singletons. Naive CD8 cells, CD45RO-negative and positively selected for CCR7, excluded terminally differentiated effector memory CD45RA+ cells. What was sequenced was naive CD8+ T cells sorted from blood. The receptors shown here come from a man aged 25-40 years in good health.

The V and J genes are TRBV28 and TRBJ2-3; 8 bases fit TRBD2. This CDR3 is 15 amino acids long. Germline CDR1 is MDHEN and CDR2 is SYDVKM. With 2 bases clipped from V and 1 base from J, the junction kept 2 bases outside the gene matches. The CDR3 reads CASSLASGRTDTQYF. CDR3 nucleotides: TGTGCCAGCAGTTTAGCTAGCGGGCGCACAGATACGCAGTATTTT.

This chain connects TRBV27 to TRBJ2-2, with TRBD1 matching 10 bases. V gave up 6 bases and J gave up 3 bases; unmatched junction bases: 7. CDR3 length: 16 amino acids. Looked up from germline, CDR1 is MNHEY and CDR2 is SMNVEV (reference sequence). The CDR3 is CASRRQGAKDTGELFF. CDR3 bases: TGTGCCAGCAGGCGACAGGGGGCGAAGGACACCGGGGAGCTGTTTTTT.

The chain uses TRBV7-2 and TRBJ2-7; 8 bases are shared with TRBD2. Germline V gene data show CDR1 as SGHTA and CDR2 as FQGNSA. V shed 5 bases, J shed 6 bases, and the junction held 12 bases outside the gene matches. CDR3 length equals 15 residues. In nucleotides, the CDR3 is TGTGCCAGCAGCGTACTAGCGGAGGGCAGAGTCGAGCAGTACTTC. This gives the protein CASSVLAEGRVEQYF.

The rearrangement links TRBV5-5 to TRBJ2-6; D is perhaps TRBD1 (6 bases). Germline-derived CDR1 and CDR2 are SGHKS and YYEKEE (reference sequence). The V end was cut by 3 bases, the J end by 0 bases, with 19 bases between. The CDR3 is 19 residues long. CDR3 in amino acids: CASSSRGDRFSSGANVLTF. The CDR3 DNA follows: TGTGCCAGCAGCTCTCGGGGAGACAGGTTCTCCTCTGGGGCCAACGTCCTGACTTTC.

Only one count was recorded for this clone. The V and J genes are TRBV4-1 and TRBJ2-2; 10 positions match TRBD2. Trimming took 0 bases from V and 4 from J; bases not matched to a gene: 2. CDR3 size: 16 residues. Germline loops: CDR1 MGHRA, CDR2 YSYEKL. DNA of the CDR3: TGCGCCAGCAGCCAAGAGGCTAGCGGGAGCACCGGGGAGCTGTTTTTT. Residues: CASSQEASGSTGELFF.

Regarding this clone: This sample also contains other DNA sequences that code for the same CDR3. V is TRBV5-5 and J is TRBJ2-1; D is undetermined. The CDR3 runs 11 residues. Germline V gene lookup returns CDR1 SGHKS and CDR2 YYEKEE (reference sequence). V shed 2 bases and J shed 7 bases, with 4 bases lying between them. DNA of the CDR3: TGTGCCAGCAGCTTAGGTAATGAGCAGTTCTTC. As protein: CASSLGNEQFF.

The chain carries TRBV4-1 and TRBJ2-7; 11 bases are shared with TRBD2. In germline, CDR1 is MGHRA, CDR2 YSYEKL. The CDR3 has 15 amino acids. After removal of 7 bases from V and 3 bases from J, the junction contained 8 bases not matched to a gene. This CDR3 is CASTSDGTSGYEQYF. Here the CDR3 DNA reads TGCGCCAGCACCTCAGACGGGACTAGCGGCTACGAGCAGTACTTC.

The chain couples TRBV29-1 to TRBJ2-5; D ambiguous. Trimming stripped 0 bases from V and 5 bases from J, with 16 bases between. This CDR3 region has 15 residues. Germline loops: CDR1 SQVTM, CDR2 ANQGSEA. In DNA form, the CDR3 reads TGCAGCGTTGAAGAGCAGGCCCAGCCCGGTGAGACCCAGTACTTC. It yields the protein CSVEEQAQPGETQYF.

The J gene is TRBJ1-2, the V gene TRBV28; D is perhaps TRBD1 (6 bases). V was clipped by 7 bases and J by 2 bases, with 11 bases between them. The CDR3 covers 13 residues. Germline lookup yields CDR1 MDHEN and CDR2 SYDVKM. CDR3 sequence (DNA): TGTGCCAGCACCACAGGGTCAAACTATGGCTACACCTTC. This sequence encodes CASTTGSNYGYTF.